Presented here are 2 T cell receptor beta chains from one specimen sequenced in a study of T cells in Graves' hyperthyroidism and ophthalmopathy. The CDR3 regions of TCR beta were amplified from RNA transcripts. With the HTBI primer set, the TCR CDR3 went through a first round of RT-PCR. TCRdb reprocessed the multiplex PCR reads via MiXCR and lists one record per CDR3 protein. The sample holds around 600,000 distinct CDR3 sequences; approximately 15% are singletons and the top ten take approximately 12%. Sequencing was carried out using blood. The receptors here all came from a woman in her forties or fifties with Graves' ophthalmopathy.

This clonotype was counted many times. The gene calls are TRBV5-8 and TRBJ2-7; weak D call: TRBD2 (5 bases). Germline CDR1 and CDR2: SGHTS and YDEGEE. This CDR3 region has 15 residues. V shed 2 bases and J shed 0 bases, with 12 bases lying between them. CDR3 sequence (DNA): TGTGCCAGCAGCTTCGGCGGGTTCAGCTCCTACGAGCAGTACTTC. Translation: CASSFGGFSSYEQYF.

This clonotype was seen ten or more times. V and J are TRBV28 and TRBJ2-2; possible D gene TRBD1, 5 bases. Trimming stripped 2 bases from V and 7 bases from J, with 20 bases between. Per the germline V gene, CDR1 is MDHEN and CDR2 is SYDVKM. The CDR3 loop spans 17 amino acids. CDR3 sequence reads: CASSLTTEDMKDGELFF. The CDR3 nucleotides are TGTGCCAGCAGTTTAACGACCGAGGACATGAAGGACGGGGAGCTGTTTTTT.